This TCR beta chain was captured in a study of cytomegalovirus exposure and HLA in healthy donors. PCR involved 60 Vbeta and 13 Jbeta primers. TCRdb's copy holds only in-frame clones and misses some; the assay was immunoSEQ multiplex PCR. This sample has some 87,000 clones, with around 80% found just once. General study points: An apparent linkage of common viral pathogens to several of the most significant clusters emerged in a later analysis. As was reported, the classifier diagnosed cytomegalovirus status with high specificity and sensitivity.

This CDR3 is 11 amino acids long. Germline-derived CDR1 and CDR2 are GTSNPN and SVGIG (reference sequence). Trimming stripped 0 bases from V and 4 bases from J, with 3 bases between. In regard to this clone: No antigen is known for it.

Sequencing used PBMCs. This sequence was found in a young man in good health and CMV-seronegative. The V call is TRBV30, the J call TRBJ1-2; D is unresolved. The CDR3: CAWSVGYGYTF. Written as DNA, the CDR3 is TGTGCCTGGAGTGTCGGCTATGGCTACACCTTC.